Relative to its sample, the clone carrying this T cell receptor beta chain is medium-sized. Its antigen is unknown. These data are taken from a study of metastatic and nonmetastatic thyroid tumors. About the study: The authors compared repertoires across blood and tumor or nodule tissue from malignant and benign thyroid patients.

Patients had received no treatment of any kind before thyroid surgery. In the original analysis: Clinicopathological groups of papillary thyroid cancer showed CDR3 differences that were used to build a distant-metastasis classifier. TCRdb reanalyzed the PCR reads via MiXCR. The V and J calls come from TCRdb's annotation, not from the publication. The sample lists just under 20,000 clones; around a quarter were seen once. Study results and caveats: As reported, TCR beta diversity in blood and tumor was significantly higher in malignant thyroid tumors than in benign nodules.

The germline CDR1 and CDR2 sequences are LNHDA and SQIVND (reference sequence). Trimming took off 1 base at V and 2 bases at J, with 2 bases between the two ends. The CDR3 runs to 12 residues. The chain recombines TRBV19 with TRBJ1-1; no clear D. This TCR was recovered from a female donor with papillary thyroid cancer or a benign thyroid nodule (not recorded which). Some clones in this sample may be carry-over from other donors' samples. What was sequenced was blood. CDR3 nucleotides: TGTGCCAGTAGTATAGGAAACACTGAAGCTTTCTTT. Translation gives CASSIGNTEAFF.